The clone carrying this TCR beta chain has just a few counts. Its antigen remains unidentified. V was clipped by 1 base and J by 4 bases, with 7 bases between them. The CDR3 contains 13 residues. Per the germline V gene, CDR1 is SGHVS and CDR2 is FQNEAQ. This entry comes from a study of cytomegalovirus exposure and HLA in healthy donors. General study points: Reported performance of the classifier showed diagnosis of cytomegalovirus status with high specificity and sensitivity.

The method was immunoSEQ multiplex PCR; TCRdb's version includes in-frame clones alone and lacks a portion of them. The table lists about 280,000 clones, 80% to 90% of them singletons. The donors were part of the 120-subject validation cohort, which stood apart from the roughly 700-subject first cohort. This chain joins TRBV7-8 and TRBJ1-1; TRBD1 might be the D (5 bases). This TCR was sampled from a woman aged 18 to 35 in good health and CMV-seronegative. Source material: PBMCs. CDR3 region: CASSLEGRTEAFF. As DNA, the CDR3 is TGTGCCAGCAGCTTAGAGGGGCGCACTGAAGCTTTCTTT.